Listed here is a single TCR beta chain. This sample was included in a study of blood T cell repertoires in COVID-19. Study in general: Researchers got acute and convalescent COVID-19 samples from the United States, Italy and Spain. Sample material is recorded as cDNA or gDNA derived from T cells, B-cell-depleted T cells, or PBMCs.

CDR3 length: 18 amino acids. Germline CDR1 and CDR2: MNHEY and SMNVEV (reference sequence). The ends lost 5 bases at V and 4 bases at J; junction bases unmatched: 13. Methods used by the authors: Amplification of reference gene primers provided the estimated nucleated cell counts. Clones were read by immunoSEQ multiplex PCR, and TCRdb kept only the in-frame ones, dropping some. V and J calls and clone size are given by that table; D and trimming were obtained from the DNA. The table shows fewer than 250,000 clones, with nearly 95% occurring only once. The genes are TRBV27 and TRBJ1-5; 11 positions agree with TRBD1. This receptor was identified in a man aged 25 to 40 with COVID-19, enrolled during active disease. The sequencing sample was made of peripheral blood. CDR3 coding DNA: TGTGCCAGCAGTCAATATCGAGCCGGGACAGGGGGGAATCAGCCCCAGCATTTT. Translation gives CASSQYRAGTGGNQPQHF.